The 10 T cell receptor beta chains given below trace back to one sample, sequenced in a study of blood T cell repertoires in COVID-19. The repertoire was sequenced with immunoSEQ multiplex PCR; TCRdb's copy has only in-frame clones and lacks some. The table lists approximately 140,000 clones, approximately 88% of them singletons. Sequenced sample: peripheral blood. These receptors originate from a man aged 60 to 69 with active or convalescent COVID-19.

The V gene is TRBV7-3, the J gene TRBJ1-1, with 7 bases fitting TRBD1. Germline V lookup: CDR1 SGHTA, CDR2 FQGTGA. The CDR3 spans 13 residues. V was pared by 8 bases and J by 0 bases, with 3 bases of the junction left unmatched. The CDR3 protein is CASAQGVNTEAFF. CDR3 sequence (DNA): TGTGCCAGCGCTCAGGGGGTGAACACTGAAGCTTTCTTT. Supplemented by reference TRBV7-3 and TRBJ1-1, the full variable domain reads GAGVSQTPSNKVTEKGKYVELRCDPISGHTALYWYRQSLGQGPEFLIYFQGTGAADDSGLPNDRFFAVRPEGSVSTLKIQRTERGDSAVYLCASAQGVNTEAFFGQGTRLTVV.

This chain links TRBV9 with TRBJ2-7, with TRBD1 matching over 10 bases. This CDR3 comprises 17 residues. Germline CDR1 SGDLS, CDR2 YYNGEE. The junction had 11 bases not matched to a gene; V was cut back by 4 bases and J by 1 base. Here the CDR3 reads CASSPTGWTGGSYEQYF. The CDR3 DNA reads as TGTGCCAGCAGCCCGACGGGGTGGACAGGGGGATCCTACGAGCAGTACTTC.

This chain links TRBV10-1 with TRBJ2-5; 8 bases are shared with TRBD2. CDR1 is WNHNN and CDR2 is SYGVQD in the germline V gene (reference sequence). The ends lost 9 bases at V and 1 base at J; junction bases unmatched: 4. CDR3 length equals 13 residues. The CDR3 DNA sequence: TGCGCCAGTTCGCGGGGGGCCCAAGAGACCCAGTACTTC. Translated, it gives CASSRGAQETQYF.

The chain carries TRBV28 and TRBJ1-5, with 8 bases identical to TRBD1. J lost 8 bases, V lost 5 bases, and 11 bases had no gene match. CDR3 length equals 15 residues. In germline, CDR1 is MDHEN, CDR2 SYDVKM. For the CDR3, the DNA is TGTGCCAGCAGTGAGACTTACAGGGGGGCTAAGCCCCAGCATTTT. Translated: CASSETYRGAKPQHF.

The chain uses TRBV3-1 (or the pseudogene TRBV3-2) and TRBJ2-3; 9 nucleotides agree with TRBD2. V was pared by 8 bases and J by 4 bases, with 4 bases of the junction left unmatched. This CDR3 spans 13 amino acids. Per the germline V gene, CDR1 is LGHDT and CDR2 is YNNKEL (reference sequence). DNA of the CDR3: TGTGCCAGCGGCGGCGGGAGGGCAGATACGCAGTATTTT. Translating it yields CASGGGRADTQYF.

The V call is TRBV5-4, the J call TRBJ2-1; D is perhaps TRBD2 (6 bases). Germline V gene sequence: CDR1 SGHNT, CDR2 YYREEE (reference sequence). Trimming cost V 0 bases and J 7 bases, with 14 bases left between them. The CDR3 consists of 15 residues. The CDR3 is CASSLGRESRNEQFF. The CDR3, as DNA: TGTGCCAGCAGCTTGGGTCGGGAGAGTAGAAATGAGCAGTTCTTC.

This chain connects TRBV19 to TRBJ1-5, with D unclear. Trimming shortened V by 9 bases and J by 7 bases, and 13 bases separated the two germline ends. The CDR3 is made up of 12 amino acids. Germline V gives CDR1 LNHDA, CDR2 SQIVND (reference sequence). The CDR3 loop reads CASSRGGQPQHF. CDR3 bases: TGTGCCAGCTCACGGGGAGGACAGCCCCAGCATTTT.

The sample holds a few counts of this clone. For the CDR3, the DNA is TGCGCCAGCGCCTTAGCCGCTAGCGGGAGACGCGGCAGGGAGACCCAGTACTTC. It yields the protein CASALAASGRRGRETQYF. The J gene is TRBJ2-5, the V gene TRBV5-1; 10 nucleotides agree with TRBD2. Per the germline V gene, CDR1 is SGHRS and CDR2 is YFSETQ. The CDR3 covers 18 residues. V trimming: 7 bases; J trimming: 5 bases; junction bases outside the gene matches: 20.

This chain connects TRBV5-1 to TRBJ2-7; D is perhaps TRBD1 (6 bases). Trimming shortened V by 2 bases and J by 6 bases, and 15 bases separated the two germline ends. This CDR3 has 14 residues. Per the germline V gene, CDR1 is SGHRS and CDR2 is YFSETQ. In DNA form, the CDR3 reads TGCGCCAGCAGCTTCGATGGACAGCAGGGCGAGCAGTACTTC. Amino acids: CASSFDGQQGEQYF.

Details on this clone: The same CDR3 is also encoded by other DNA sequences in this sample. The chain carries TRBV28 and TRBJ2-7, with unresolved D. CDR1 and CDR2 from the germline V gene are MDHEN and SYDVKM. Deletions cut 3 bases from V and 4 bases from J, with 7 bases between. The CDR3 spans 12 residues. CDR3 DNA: TGTGCCAGCAGTTTGAGTACTTACGAGCAGTACTTC. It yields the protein CASSLSTYEQYF.